This T cell receptor beta chain was observed in a study of Graves' ophthalmopathy and Graves' hyperthyroidism. The study's findings and limits: In blood, most expanded thyroid clonotypes above 0.001 frequency were also detected. A model of 13 signatures distinguished ophthalmopathy from stable hyperthyroidism at approximately 90% sensitivity and nearly 83% specificity.

Moderately to severely active ophthalmopathy under 3 months, CAS at least 3, NOSPECS at least 4. A diagnosis was made from clinical symptoms together with serum thyroxine, TRAb, thyroid ultrasound and orbital computed tomography. Worth noting for this clonotype: Antigen specificity is unknown.

From RNA, the CDR3 regions of TCR beta chains were amplified and sequenced. After a first-round RT-PCR with HTBI primers, a second-round multiplex PCR was run. TCRdb reanalysed the multiplex PCR reads using MiXCR and keeps one entry per CDR3 protein. The sample records some 240,000 distinct CDR3 sequences, around 50% being singletons. The CDR3 has 12 residues. V dropped 7 bases and J dropped 2 bases, with 11 bases sitting between them. Germline V gene sequence: CDR1 DFQATT, CDR2 SNEGSKA (reference sequence). The sequencing input was peripheral blood. The chain uses TRBV20-1 and TRBJ1-1; no firm D call. The receptor was isolated from an adult man with Graves' ophthalmopathy. CDR3: CSVDPGNTEAFF. In DNA form, the CDR3 reads TGCAGTGTCGACCCCGGCAACACTGAAGCTTTCTTT.